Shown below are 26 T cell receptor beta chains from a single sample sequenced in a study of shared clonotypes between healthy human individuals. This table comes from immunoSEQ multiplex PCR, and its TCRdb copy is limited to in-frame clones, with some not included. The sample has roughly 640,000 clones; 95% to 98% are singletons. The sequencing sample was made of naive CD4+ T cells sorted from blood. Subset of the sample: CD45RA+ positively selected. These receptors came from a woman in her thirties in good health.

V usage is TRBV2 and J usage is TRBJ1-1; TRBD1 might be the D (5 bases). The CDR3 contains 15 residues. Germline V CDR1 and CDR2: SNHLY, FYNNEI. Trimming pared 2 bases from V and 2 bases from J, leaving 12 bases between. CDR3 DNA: TGTGCCAGCAGTGAAATGGGGCAGAAAAACACTGAAGCTTTCTTT. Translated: CASSEMGQKNTEAFF.

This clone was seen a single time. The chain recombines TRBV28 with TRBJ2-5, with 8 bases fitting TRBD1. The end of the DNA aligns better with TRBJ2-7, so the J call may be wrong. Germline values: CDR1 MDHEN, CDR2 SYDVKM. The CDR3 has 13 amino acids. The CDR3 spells CASTGQVLYEQYF. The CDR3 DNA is TGTGCCAGTACGGGACAGGTGCTATACGAGCAGTACTTC.

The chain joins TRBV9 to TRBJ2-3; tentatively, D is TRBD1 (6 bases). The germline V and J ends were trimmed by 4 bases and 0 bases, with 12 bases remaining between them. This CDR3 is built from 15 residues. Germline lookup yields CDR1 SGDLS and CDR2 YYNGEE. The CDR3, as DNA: TGTGCCAGCAGCACCCCCGGGACAAGCACAGATACGCAGTATTTT. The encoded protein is CASSTPGTSTDTQYF.

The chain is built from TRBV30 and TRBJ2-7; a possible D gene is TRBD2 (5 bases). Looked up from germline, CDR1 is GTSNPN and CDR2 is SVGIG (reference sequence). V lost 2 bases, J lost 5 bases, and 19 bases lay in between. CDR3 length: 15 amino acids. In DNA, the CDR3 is TGTGCCTGGAGTCAAAATGGGCGGCCCGGGGACGAGCAGTACTTC. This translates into CAWSQNGRPGDEQYF.

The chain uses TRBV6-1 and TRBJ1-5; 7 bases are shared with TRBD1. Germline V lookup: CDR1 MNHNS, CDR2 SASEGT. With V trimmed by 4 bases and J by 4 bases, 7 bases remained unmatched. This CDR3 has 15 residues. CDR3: CASSVGQAINQPQHF. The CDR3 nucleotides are TGTGCCAGCAGTGTCGGACAGGCGATTAATCAGCCCCAGCATTTT.

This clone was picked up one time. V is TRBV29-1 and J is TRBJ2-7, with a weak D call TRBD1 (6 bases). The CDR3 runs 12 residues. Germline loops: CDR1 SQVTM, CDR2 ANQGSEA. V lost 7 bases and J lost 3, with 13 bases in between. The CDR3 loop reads CSAGQSNYEQYF. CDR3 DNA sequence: TGCAGCGCCGGACAGAGTAACTACGAGCAGTACTTC.

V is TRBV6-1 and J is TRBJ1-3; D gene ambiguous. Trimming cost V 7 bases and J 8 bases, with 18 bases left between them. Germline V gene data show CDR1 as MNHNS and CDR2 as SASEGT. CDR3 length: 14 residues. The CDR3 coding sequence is TGTGCCAGCATGGAGGACCGAGGTTGGGACACCATATATTTT. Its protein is CASMEDRGWDTIYF.

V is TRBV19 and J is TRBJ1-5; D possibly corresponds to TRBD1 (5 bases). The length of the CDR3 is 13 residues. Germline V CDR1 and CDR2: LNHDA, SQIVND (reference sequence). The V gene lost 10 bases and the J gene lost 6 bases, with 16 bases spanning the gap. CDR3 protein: CATTWGVGQPQHF. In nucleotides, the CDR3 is TGTGCCACAACCTGGGGGGTCGGTCAGCCCCAGCATTTT.

For the CDR3, the DNA is TGTGCCAGCAGTAGAACCCTCTTCTCCGATACGCAGTATTTT. It yields the protein CASSRTLFSDTQYF. The V gene is TRBV27, the J gene TRBJ2-3; D is unresolved. CDR1 and CDR2 (germline): MNHEY, SMNVEV (reference sequence). The CDR3 covers 14 residues. Trimming took 5 bases from V and 6 from J, leaving 15 bases between them.

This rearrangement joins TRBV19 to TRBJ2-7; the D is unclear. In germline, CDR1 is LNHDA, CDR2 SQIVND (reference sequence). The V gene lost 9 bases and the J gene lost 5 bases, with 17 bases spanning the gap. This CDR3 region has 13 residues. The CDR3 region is CASGPSVGHEQYF. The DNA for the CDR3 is TGTGCCAGCGGACCCTCCGTCGGTCACGAGCAGTACTTC.

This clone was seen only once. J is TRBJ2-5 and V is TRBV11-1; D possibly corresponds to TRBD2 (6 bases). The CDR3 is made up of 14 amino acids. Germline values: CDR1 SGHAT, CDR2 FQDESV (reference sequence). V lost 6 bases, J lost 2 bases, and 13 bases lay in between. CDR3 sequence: CASRRGTSQETQYF. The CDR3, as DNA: TGTGCCAGCAGGCGTGGGACTTCACAAGAGACCCAGTACTTC.

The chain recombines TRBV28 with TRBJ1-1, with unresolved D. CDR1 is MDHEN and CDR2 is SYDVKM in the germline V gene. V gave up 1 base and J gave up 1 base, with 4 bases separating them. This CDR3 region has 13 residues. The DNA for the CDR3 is TGTGCCAGCAGTTTATTGACGAACACTGAAGCTTTCTTT. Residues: CASSLLTNTEAFF.

CDR3 in amino acids: CASRGPGTGANEQFF. CDR3 coding DNA: TGTGCCAGTAGGGGACCCGGGACAGGGGCCAATGAGCAGTTCTTC. The chain employs TRBV19 and TRBJ2-1; TRBD1 aligns across 10 bases. With 6 bases clipped from V and 6 bases from J, the junction kept 8 bases outside the gene matches. In germline, CDR1 is LNHDA, CDR2 SQIVND (reference sequence). The CDR3 has 15 amino acids.

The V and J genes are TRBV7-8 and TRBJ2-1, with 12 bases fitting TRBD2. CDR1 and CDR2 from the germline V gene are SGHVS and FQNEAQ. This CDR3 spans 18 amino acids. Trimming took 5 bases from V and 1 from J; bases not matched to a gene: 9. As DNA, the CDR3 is TGTGCCAGCAGCATAGGACCTAGCGGGAGGGGGTCCTACAATGAGCAGTTCTTC. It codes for CASSIGPSGRGSYNEQFF.

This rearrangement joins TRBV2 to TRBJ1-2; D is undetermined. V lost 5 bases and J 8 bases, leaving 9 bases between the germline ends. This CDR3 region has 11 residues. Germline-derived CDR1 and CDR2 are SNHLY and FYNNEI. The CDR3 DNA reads TGTGCCAGCAGTCAAATGTACGGCTACACCTTC. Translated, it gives CASSQMYGYTF.

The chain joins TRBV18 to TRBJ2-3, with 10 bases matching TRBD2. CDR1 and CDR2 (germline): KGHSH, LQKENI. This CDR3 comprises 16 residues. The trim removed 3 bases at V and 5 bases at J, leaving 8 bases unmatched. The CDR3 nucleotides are TGTGCCAGCTCACCGCGAGTAGCGGGAGGTGGAGATACGCAGTATTTT. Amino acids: CASSPRVAGGGDTQYF.

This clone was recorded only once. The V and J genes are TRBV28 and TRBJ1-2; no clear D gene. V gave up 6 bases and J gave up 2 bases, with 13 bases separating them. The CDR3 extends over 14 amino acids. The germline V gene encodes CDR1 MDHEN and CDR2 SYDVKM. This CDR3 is CASSLRPGNYGYTF. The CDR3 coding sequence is TGTGCCAGCAGCCTTAGACCCGGCAACTATGGCTACACCTTC.

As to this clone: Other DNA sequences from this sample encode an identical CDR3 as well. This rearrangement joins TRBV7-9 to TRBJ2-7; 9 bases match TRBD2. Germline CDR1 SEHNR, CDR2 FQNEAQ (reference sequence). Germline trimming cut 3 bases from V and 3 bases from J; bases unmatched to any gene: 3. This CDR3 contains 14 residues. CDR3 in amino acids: CASSFAGGLYEQYF. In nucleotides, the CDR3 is TGTGCCAGCAGCTTTGCGGGAGGGCTCTACGAGCAGTACTTC.

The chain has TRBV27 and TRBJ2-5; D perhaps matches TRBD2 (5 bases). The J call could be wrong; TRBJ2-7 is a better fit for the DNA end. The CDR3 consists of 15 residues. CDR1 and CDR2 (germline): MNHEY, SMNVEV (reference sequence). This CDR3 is CASSPPGSGMGEQYF. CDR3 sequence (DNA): TGTGCCAGCAGTCCACCGGGATCGGGTATGGGCGAGCAGTACTTC.

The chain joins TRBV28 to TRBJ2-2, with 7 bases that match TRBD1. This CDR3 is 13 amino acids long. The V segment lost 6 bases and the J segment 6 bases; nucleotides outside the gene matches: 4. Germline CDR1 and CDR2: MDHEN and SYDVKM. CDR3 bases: TGTGCCAGCAGAGAAGGGACAGCCGGGGAGCTGTTTTTT. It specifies CASREGTAGELFF.

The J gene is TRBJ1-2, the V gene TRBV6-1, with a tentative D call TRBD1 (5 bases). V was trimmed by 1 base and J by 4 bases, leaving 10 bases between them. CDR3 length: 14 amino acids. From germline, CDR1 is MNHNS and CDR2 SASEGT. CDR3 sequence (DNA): TGTGCCAGCAGTGAAGTCGGGGCTAGCTATGGCTACACCTTC. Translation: CASSEVGASYGYTF.

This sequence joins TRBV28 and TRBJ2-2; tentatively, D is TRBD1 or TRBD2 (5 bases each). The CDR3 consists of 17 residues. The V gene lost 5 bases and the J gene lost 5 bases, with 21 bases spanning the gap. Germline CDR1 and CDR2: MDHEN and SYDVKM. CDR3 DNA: TGTGCCAGCAGTCGGGCCGGGACCACGAAATCGACCGGGGAGCTGTTTTTT. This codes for CASSRAGTTKSTGELFF.

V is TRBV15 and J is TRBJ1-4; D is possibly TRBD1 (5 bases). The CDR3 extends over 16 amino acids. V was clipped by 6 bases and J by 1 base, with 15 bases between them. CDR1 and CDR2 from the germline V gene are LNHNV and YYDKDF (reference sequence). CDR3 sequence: CATSPSLGVTNEKLFF. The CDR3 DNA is TGTGCCACCAGTCCTTCATTAGGGGTAACTAATGAAAAACTGTTTTTT.

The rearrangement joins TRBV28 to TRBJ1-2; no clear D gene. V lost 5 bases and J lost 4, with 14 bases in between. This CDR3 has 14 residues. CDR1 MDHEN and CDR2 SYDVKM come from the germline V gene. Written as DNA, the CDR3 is TGTGCCAGCAGTCCCTCCCCAGGCTTCTATGGCTACACCTTC. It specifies CASSPSPGFYGYTF.

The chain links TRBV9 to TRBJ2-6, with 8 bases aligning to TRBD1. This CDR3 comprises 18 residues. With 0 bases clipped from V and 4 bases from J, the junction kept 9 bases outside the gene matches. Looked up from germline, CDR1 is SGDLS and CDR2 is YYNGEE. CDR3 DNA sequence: TGTGCCAGCAGCGTAGTATCAGGGGGCGCGGACGGGGCCAACGTCCTGACTTTC. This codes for CASSVVSGGADGANVLTF.

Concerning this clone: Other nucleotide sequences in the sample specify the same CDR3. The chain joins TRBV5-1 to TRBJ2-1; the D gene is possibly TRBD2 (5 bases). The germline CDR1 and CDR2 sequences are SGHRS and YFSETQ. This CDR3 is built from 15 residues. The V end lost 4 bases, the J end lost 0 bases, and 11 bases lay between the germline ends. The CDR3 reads CASSADSSSYNEQFF. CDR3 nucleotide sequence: TGCGCCAGCAGCGCGGACTCCAGCTCCTACAATGAGCAGTTCTTC.